A selection of T cell receptor beta chains follows, all from one sample in a study of regulatory T cells in long-lasting Graves disease. Via MiXCR, TCRdb re-called the multiplex PCR reads, giving one row per CDR3 protein. The sample carries 350,000 to 550,000 distinct CDR3 sequences, about 15% recorded once. These data were also filed under a second study, of T cells in Graves' hyperthyroidism and ophthalmopathy.

The specimen was peripheral blood mononuclear cells (PBMCs), collected at new diagnosis, from a patient treated with antithyroid drugs. The receptors derive from a woman aged 45-65 years with Graves disease. The CDR3 runs from the conserved cysteine through the conserved F or W. The D gene is left open where the match is weak. The size of a clone is reported for some rows only, either as once, few or many, or as a class for expanded clones.

J | size | D | V | DNA | CDR3
TRBJ2-1 | many | TRBD2 | TRBV28 | TGTGCCAGCAGTTTAGGTAGCGGGAGTAGTGTGTGGGCACATGAGCAGTTCTTC | CASSLGSGSSVWAHEQFF
TRBJ2-3 | many | - | TRBV5-6 | TGTGCCAGCAGCGCGACTAGGGATACGCAGTATTTT | CASSATRDTQYF
TRBJ2-1 | many | TRBD2 | TRBV19 | TGTGCCAGTAGTGGAAGACTAGCGCCTAATGAGCAGTTCTTC | CASSGRLAPNEQFF
TRBJ2-1 | many | - | TRBV4-1 | TGCGCCAGCAGCCGGGGCGGGTTAGGGGCCTACAATGAGCAGTTCTTC | CASSRGGLGAYNEQFF
TRBJ1-4 | many | - | TRBV10-3 | TGTGCCATCAGTGAGGTTACTCTCCAGTCGGGTGAAAAACTGTTTTTT | CAISEVTLQSGEKLFF
TRBJ1-1 | few | TRBD1 | TRBV4-1 | TGCGCCAGCAGCCAAGTCGGGGGACAGGCAAAGGGAGCTTTCTTT | CASSQVGGQAKGAFF
TRBJ2-5 | many | TRBD2 | TRBV11-2 | TGTGCCAGCAGCTTAGTTGGACTAGCGGGACAAGAGACCCAGTACTTC | CASSLVGLAGQETQYF
TRBJ1-6 | - | - | TRBV27 | TGTGCCAGCCGAAGGACAGCCGATAATTCACCCCTCCACTTT | CASRRTADNSPLHF
TRBJ2-1 | many | - | TRBV9 | TGTGCCAGCAGCGGAGAGGGTGGGACGGGGTACAATGAGCAGTTCTTC | CASSGEGGTGYNEQFF
TRBJ2-7 | many | - | TRBV10-3 | TGTGCCATCACGGGGGATGGGTACGAGCAGTACTTC | CAITGDGYEQYF
TRBJ2-7 | many | - | TRBV11-2 | TGTGCCAGCAGCTTACAAGATTACGAGCAGTACTTC | CASSLQDYEQYF
TRBJ2-1 | many | TRBD2 | TRBV30 | TGTGCCTGGATAGCTAGCGGGAGCTGGAATGAGCAGTTCTTC | CAWIASGSWNEQFF
TRBJ2-3 | - | TRBD2 | TRBV5-1 | TGCGCCAGCAGCTTGGCTCCTAGCGGGATCTCAGATACGCAGTATTTT | CASSLAPSGISDTQYF
TRBJ2-7 | few | - | TRBV6-1 | TGTGCCAGCAGTGGCGGGACATTCGGGTCCTACGAGCAGTACTTC | CASSGGTFGSYEQYF
TRBJ2-1 | - | TRBD2 | TRBV20-1 | TGCAGTGCGTTGGGACTAGCGGGACCTACTGGACAGTTCTTC | CSALGLAGPTGQFF
TRBJ1-2 | many | - | TRBV27 | TGTGCCAGCAGTATGGAGGGATTTGGCTACACCTTC | CASSMEGFGYTF
TRBJ1-2 | few | TRBD1 | TRBV12-3/TRBV12-4 | TGTGCCAGCAGTTTCCAGGGGGCAGGTGGCTACACCTTC | CASSFQGAGGYTF
TRBJ1-2 | many | TRBD1 | TRBV2 | TGTGCCAGCAAAGGAGGGGGCGTGCGTGGCTACACCTTC | CASKGGGVRGYTF
TRBJ1-6 | few | - | TRBV12-3/TRBV12-4 | TGTGCCAGCAGTTTACAGGGAGGAATTTTTAATTCACCCCTCCACTTT | CASSLQGGIFNSPLHF
TRBJ1-3 | few | - | TRBV9 | TGTGCCAGCAGCGTCAGTCCCGGGCAACTTACTGGAAACACCATATATTTT | CASSVSPGQLTGNTIYF
TRBJ2-7 | many | - | TRBV5-1 | TGCGCCAGCAGCTCGGCACCGAGCTCCTACGAGCAGTACTTC | CASSSAPSSYEQYF
TRBJ2-7 | - | - | TRBV4-1 | TGCGCCAGCAGCCAAGACCAGTGGAACTACGAGCAGTACTTC | CASSQDQWNYEQYF
TRBJ2-3 | many | - | TRBV3-1 | TGTGCCAGCAGCCAAGATCCCGGGGCGCAGTATTTT | CASSQDPGAQYF
TRBJ1-5 | - | TRBD1 | TRBV30 | TGTGCCTGGAACAACAGGGGGGGTCAGCCCCAGCATTTT | CAWNNRGGQPQHF
TRBJ1-2 | many | - | TRBV5-1 | TGCGCCAGCAGCTTGGCCAACCAAGACTATGGCTACACCTTC | CASSLANQDYGYTF
TRBJ2-2 | - | - | TRBV19 | TGTGCCAGTAGTATAGTAGGGGGGACCGGGGAGCTGTTTTTT | CASSIVGGTGELFF